Below, one T cell receptor beta chain is given with its context. The sample belongs to a study of OX40 agonist ivuxolimab in advanced cancers. Sampling times: baseline, cycle 4 day 1, cycle 7 day 1. TCRdb keeps only in-frame clones here, not all; method: immunoSEQ multiplex PCR. The sample lists 7,500 to 8,500 clones, roughly 87% occurring once. Trimming removed 4 bases at V and 0 bases at J, with 16 bases between. The CDR3 runs to 17 residues. The source of this sequence is an adult with an advanced solid tumor such as melanoma, head and neck, liver or kidney cancer. J is TRBJ2-1 and V is TRBV23-1, with D perhaps matching TRBD2 (8 bases). TRBV23-1 is sorted into the ORF group, with uncertain function. The specimen was CD4+ or CD8+ T cells sorted from blood, collected in a trial of the OX40 agonist ivuxolimab. The CDR3 coding sequence is TGCGCCAGCAGTCCGGTAGCGGGACAGAGCTCCTACAATGAGCAGTTCTTC. Encoded protein: CASSPVAGQSSYNEQFF.